This is a list of T cell receptor beta chains from one sample in a study of blood T cell repertoires in COVID-19. The assay was immunoSEQ multiplex PCR, and TCRdb's table has in-frame clones only and misses some. The sample has roughly 200,000 clones, approximately 80% seen once; the top ten hold about a fifth. The sample consisted of peripheral blood. The receptors derive from a human donor in a cohort sampled during active COVID-19. Both conserved end residues are part of each CDR3. D genes are given only for firm matches. Some rows mark clone size as missing; the rest say once, few, many or name a class of expanded clone.

>TRBV5-1|.|.|TRBJ2-5
TGCGCCAGCAGCTTAGGAGGAAGTGTTCAAGAGACCCAGTACTTC
CASSLGGSVQETQYF
>TRBV7-9|.|.|TRBJ1-3
TGTGCCAGCAGCTTCAGGAATGGAAACACCATATATTTT
CASSFRNGNTIYF
>TRBV19|few|TRBD1|TRBJ1-2
TGTGCCAGTAGTCTGTGGGACAGAAACTATGGCTACACCTTC
CASSLWDRNYGYTF
>TRBV11-1|.|.|TRBJ1-3
TGTGCCAGCAGCTTCATGGCAGACTCTGGAAACACCATATATTTT
CASSFMADSGNTIYF
>TRBV4-2|.|TRBD1|TRBJ1-2
TGTGCCAGCAGCCAAGATCGGGGATTTTGGACAGGGATCCAGCGTGGCTACACCTTC
CASSQDRGFWTGIQRGYTF
>TRBV24-1|once|.|TRBJ1-5
TGTGCCACCAGTGAGGCGGGGATTAGCAATCAGCCCCAGCATTTT
CATSEAGISNQPQHF
>TRBV19|.|.|TRBJ1-1
TGTGCCAGTAGTATGGCGGGACCGACTCCCTATTCTGACACTGAAGCTTTCTTT
CASSMAGPTPYSDTEAFF
>TRBV19|.|.|TRBJ2-3
TGTGCCAGTAGTCCGCACAGGGAGAGCACAGATACGCAGTATTTT
CASSPHRESTDTQYF
>TRBV19|.|TRBD1|TRBJ1-5
TGTGCCAGTAGTATCCTTTGGACAGGGATTTATCAGCCCCAGCATTTT
CASSILWTGIYQPQHF
>TRBV7-9|.|.|TRBJ2-6
TGTGCCAGCAGCCCCGGGACACCAAGGTCTGGGGCCAACGTCCTGACTTTC
CASSPGTPRSGANVLTF
>TRBV29-1|.|.|TRBJ2-5
TGCAGCGTTGGGAGGGCGGGAGAGACCCAGTACTTC
CSVGRAGETQYF
>TRBV5-1|.|TRBD2|TRBJ2-5
TGCGCCAGCAGCCGAAGACTAGCGGGAGTCGAGACCCAGTACTTC
CASSRRLAGVETQYF
>TRBV28|.|TRBD1|TRBJ1-3
TGTGCCAGCAGCCGGACAGGGGTGAATCCTGGAAACACCATATATTTT
CASSRTGVNPGNTIYF
>TRBV27|.|.|TRBJ2-5
TGTGCCAGCAGTTTCTCAATCGGAGAGACCCAGTACTTC
CASSFSIGETQYF
>TRBV29-1|.|.|TRBJ2-3
TGCAGCGTTCTCGACAGAAGCACAGATACGCAGTATTTT
CSVLDRSTDTQYF
>TRBV5-1|.|.|TRBJ1-6
TGCGCCAGCAGCGCAGGACAGTCACATTCACCCCTCCACTTT
CASSAGQSHSPLHF
>TRBV7-6|.|.|TRBJ1-3
TGTGCCAGCAGCGCCGACAGTCGAAACACCATATATTTT
CASSADSRNTIYF
>TRBV19|.|.|TRBJ1-5
TGTGCCAGTAGTATCCTAAGCGAGCCCCAGCATTTT
CASSILSEPQHF
>TRBV5-1|.|.|TRBJ2-1
TGCGCCAGCAGCTACGACAGGAGCTCCTACAATGAGCAGTTCTTC
CASSYDRSSYNEQFF
>TRBV9|.|.|TRBJ2-1
TGTGCCAGCAGCGTAGTAGGAATCGGGGGTGAGCAGTTCTTC
CASSVVGIGGEQFF
>TRBV28|many|.|TRBJ2-7
TGTGCCAGCATTCTGACTCCTAACTCCTACGAGCAGTACTTC
CASILTPNSYEQYF
>TRBV19|.|.|TRBJ2-3
TGTGCCAGTAGTATAGCAAGCCCAGGGGCAGATACGCAGTATTTT
CASSIASPGADTQYF
>TRBV19|.|TRBD1|TRBJ1-5
TGTGCCAGTAGTACAACGGGACAGAGAACAAATCAGCCCCAGCATTTT
CASSTTGQRTNQPQHF
>TRBV5-4|.|.|TRBJ2-7
TGTGCCAGCAGCTTGTTCCGGGGGGCTTCTGGGTCCTACGAGCAGTACTTC
CASSLFRGASGSYEQYF
>TRBV3-1/TRBV3-2|.|TRBD2|TRBJ2-3
TGTGCCAGCAGCCAAAGACTAGCGGGGAGCACAGATACGCAGTATTTT
CASSQRLAGSTDTQYF
>TRBV7-8|.|.|TRBJ2-7
TGTGCCAGCAGTCGTCAGGGAGGGGGCTACGAGCAGTACTTC
CASSRQGGGYEQYF
>TRBV11-2|many|.|TRBJ2-4
TGTGCCAGCAGCCGGGTGGGGCAGGGCATTCAGTACTTC
CASSRVGQGIQYF
>TRBV6-5|.|.|TRBJ1-1
TGTGCCAGCAGAGCCGGGACACGAGCTTTCTTT
CASRAGTRAFF
>TRBV3-1/TRBV3-2|few|TRBD2|TRBJ2-2
TGTGCCAGCAGCCAAGACCGACTAGCGGCAACCGGGGAGCTGTTTTTT
CASSQDRLAATGELFF
>TRBV5-5|.|TRBD1|TRBJ1-1
TGTGCCAGCAGCCACGCCCCGGGACAGGTCGCTCACGGGGCTTTCTTT
CASSHAPGQVAHGAFF
>TRBV3-1/TRBV3-2|once|TRBD2|TRBJ2-5
TGTGCCAGCAGCTATGTTCGCCTAGCGGGGGGGGCTGGGCGAGAGACCCAGTACTTC
CASSYVRLAGGAGRETQYF
>TRBV7-9|.|.|TRBJ1-2
TGTGCCAGCAGCCAAGACAGGATTTCTAACTATGGCTACACCTTC
CASSQDRISNYGYTF
>TRBV2|.|.|TRBJ2-3
TGTGCCAGCAGTGAAGCGCTGTCTATGGATACGCAGTATTTT
CASSEALSMDTQYF
>TRBV5-5|.|.|TRBJ2-1
TGTGCCAGCAGTCCCCAGGGCGTTGGAAATGAGCAGTTCTTC
CASSPQGVGNEQFF
>TRBV7-8|few|TRBD1|TRBJ1-3
TGTGCCAGCAGCATAGGACAGGGTAGAAACACCATATATTTT
CASSIGQGRNTIYF
>TRBV5-1|.|.|TRBJ2-2
TGCGCCAGCAGCTTGCCAGGGGCGAACACCGGGGAGCTGTTTTTT
CASSLPGANTGELFF
>TRBV29-1|.|.|TRBJ2-1
TGCAGCGCTACGACACAAACAGGGTACTTCTACAATGAGCAGTTCTTC
CSATTQTGYFYNEQFF
>TRBV24-1|.|.|TRBJ2-5
TGTGCCACCAGTGATACCCGGACAGACTGGGGAGAGACCCAGTACTTC
CATSDTRTDWGETQYF
>TRBV29-1|few|.|TRBJ1-5
TGCAGCGTTCGGTACGGGAATAGCAATCAGCCCCAGCATTTT
CSVRYGNSNQPQHF
>TRBV18|.|TRBD1|TRBJ1-1
TGTGCCAGCTCACCTGGGACAGGGGGTGAAGCTTTCTTT
CASSPGTGGEAFF